Below, 14 T cell receptor beta chains from the same sample are listed, as sequenced in a study of blood T cell repertoires in COVID-19. Generated by immunoSEQ multiplex PCR, the TCRdb table keeps only in-frame clones and is missing some. The table shows about 110,000 clones, with more than 70% occurring only once. Sequencing used peripheral blood. The receptors originated from a human donor in a cohort sampled during active COVID-19.

This clone was counted between two and nine times. The chain joins TRBV6-2 or TRBV6-3 to TRBJ2-5; 12 nucleotides line up with TRBD2. V lost 3 bases, J lost 2 bases, and 4 bases stayed unmatched. The CDR3 is 16 amino acids. Per germline, CDR1 MNHEY and CDR2 SVGEGT. The CDR3 sequence: CASSYPSGGVQETQYF. The CDR3 DNA is TGTGCCAGCAGTTATCCTAGCGGGGGGGTACAAGAGACCCAGTACTTC.

V gene TRBV3-1 (or the pseudogene TRBV3-2) combines with J gene TRBJ1-2; TRBD1 matches at 8 bases. The CDR3 sequence is 12 residues long. Germline CDR1 LGHDT, CDR2 YNNKEL (reference sequence). V was clipped by 6 bases and J by 5 bases; unmatched bases: 2. The CDR3 DNA sequence: TGTGCCAGCAGGCAGGGGGCGTATGGCTACACCTTC. The encoded protein is CASRQGAYGYTF.

This clone was detected only a few times. The V gene is TRBV2, the J gene TRBJ2-7, with D tentatively TRBD1 (6 bases). Trimming stripped 6 bases from V and 0 bases from J, with 12 bases between. Germline-derived CDR1 and CDR2 are SNHLY and FYNNEI. This CDR3 is built from 14 residues. CDR3 DNA sequence: TGTGCCAGCAGGGGGGACACGAGCTCCTACGAGCAGTACTTC. Protein product: CASRGDTSSYEQYF.

The chain combines TRBV2 with TRBJ2-2, with 8 bases aligning to TRBD1. V dropped 8 bases and J dropped 10; count of bases not matched to a gene: 15. CDR1 SNHLY and CDR2 FYNNEI come from the germline V gene. The CDR3 loop spans 15 amino acids. CDR3 sequence: CASVPPDRVREELFF. The DNA of the CDR3 is TGTGCCAGCGTACCACCGGACAGGGTGAGAGAGGAGCTGTTTTTT.

The rearrangement joins TRBV4-1 to TRBJ1-2; 9 bases align to TRBD1. Trimming took 4 bases from V and 8 from J; bases not matched to a gene: 14. This CDR3 is built from 16 residues. The germline V gene has CDR1 MGHRA and CDR2 YSYEKL. In DNA form, the CDR3 reads TGCGCCAGCAGCCTGAGACATTGGACAGGGGAAAACGGCTACACCTTC. Translation: CASSLRHWTGENGYTF.

The count of this clone is one. V and J are TRBV27 and TRBJ1-4; 8 bases map to TRBD1. Germline V lookup: CDR1 MNHEY, CDR2 SMNVEV (reference sequence). The trim removed 3 bases at V and 7 bases at J, leaving 7 bases unmatched. The CDR3 totals 15 residues. Here the CDR3 DNA reads TGTGCCAGCAGTTTCGGACAGGGCCGAGGTGAAAAACTGTTTTTT. Encoded protein: CASSFGQGRGEKLFF.

The table lists this clone with a count of one. One end of the junction fails to match germline, which may point to a read error. The chain has TRBV20-1 and TRBJ2-3; 7 positions agree with TRBD1. CDR3 length equals 8 residues. Germline assignment: CDR1 DFQATT and CDR2 SNEGSKA (reference sequence). CDR3 DNA sequence: TGCAGTGCCCTGGGACAGAATTTT. It encodes CSALGQNF.

The chain recombines TRBV28 with TRBJ2-2; a weak D match, TRBD1 (6 bases). This CDR3 is 15 amino acids long. Germline loops: CDR1 MDHEN, CDR2 SYDVKM. V was trimmed by 8 bases and J by 2 bases, leaving 15 bases between them. CDR3 nucleotides: TGTGCCAGCTGGTTTGGGGGCTTAAACACCGGGGAGCTGTTTTTT. Protein sequence: CASWFGGLNTGELFF. The full variable domain, rest sourced from reference TRBV28 and TRBJ2-2, is DVKVTQSSRYLVKRTGEKVFLECVQDMDHENMFWYRQDPGLGLRLIYFSYDVKMKEKGDIPEGYSVSREKKERFSLILESASTNQTSMYLCASWFGGLNTGELFFGEGSRLTVL.

The V call is TRBV19, the J call TRBJ2-2, with TRBD1 matching over 9 bases. CDR1 is LNHDA, CDR2 SQIVND, per germline (reference sequence). V gave up 4 bases and J gave up 7 bases; unmatched junction bases: 4. CDR3 length equals 14 residues. CDR3 protein: CASSRQTGGGELFF. CDR3 nucleotide sequence: TGTGCCAGTAGTAGACAGACAGGGGGCGGGGAGCTGTTTTTT.

This rearrangement joins TRBV11-2 to TRBJ2-3; D perhaps matches TRBD2 (6 bases). Looked up from germline, CDR1 is SGHAT and CDR2 is FQNNGV. The CDR3 has 14 amino acids. The germline V and J ends were trimmed by 7 bases and 0 bases, with 11 bases remaining between them. CDR3 sequence reads: CASTRRGSTDTQYF. CDR3 nucleotide sequence: TGTGCCAGCACCAGGAGGGGTAGCACAGATACGCAGTATTTT. Looking up the rest from reference TRBV11-2 and TRBJ2-3 gives the full variable domain: EAGVAQSPRYKIIEKRQSVAFWCNPISGHATLYWYQQILGQGPKLLIQFQNNGVVDDSQLPKDRFSAERLKGVDSTLKIQPAKLEDSAVYLCASTRRGSTDTQYFGPGTRLTVL.

This clone has a handful of counts. The rearrangement uses TRBV7-3 and TRBJ2-1, with 10 bases identical to TRBD1. The junction had 4 bases not matched to a gene; V was cut back by 2 bases and J by 6 bases. CDR1 is SGHTA and CDR2 is FQGTGA in the germline V gene. The CDR3 consists of 15 residues. The CDR3 region has the DNA TGTGCCAGCAGCTTAGGGACAGGGGTTCTCAATGAGCAGTTCTTC. It yields the protein CASSLGTGVLNEQFF.

The chain is built from TRBV5-1 and TRBJ2-6, with no clear D. Germline lookup yields CDR1 SGHRS and CDR2 YFSETQ. Deletions cut 1 base from V and 1 base from J, with 3 bases between. There are 14 residues in the CDR3. The CDR3 DNA sequence: TGCGCCAGCAGCTTGTCGTCTGGGGCCAACGTCCTGACTTTC. Its translation is CASSLSSGANVLTF.

Here the CDR3 reads CASPPSGSKVVDEQFF. The CDR3 DNA reads TGTGCCAGTCCTCCTAGCGGGAGTAAAGTTGTCGATGAGCAGTTCTTC. This chain uses TRBV6-4 with TRBJ2-1, with 10 bases identical to TRBD2. After removal of 9 bases from V and 8 bases from J, the junction contained 16 bases not matched to a gene. This CDR3 has 16 amino acids. Per the germline V gene, CDR1 is MRHNA and CDR2 is SNTAGT.

This clone has just a few counts. The CDR3 DNA is TGTGCCACCGGGACACGACGTACCGGGGAGCTGTTTTTT. Translated, it gives CATGTRRTGELFF. This rearrangement joins TRBV28 to TRBJ2-2, with D maybe TRBD1 (6 bases). The V and J ends lost 10 bases and 5 bases respectively, with 14 bases between them. CDR3 length equals 13 residues. CDR1 MDHEN and CDR2 SYDVKM come from the germline V gene.